This T cell receptor (beta chain) was sequenced in a study of T cell responses to AZD1222 COVID-19 vaccine. Overall study: Pooling covered second doses at about 4 or about 12 weeks.

Method: immunoSEQ multiplex PCR; TCRdb's copy keeps in-frame clones and lacks some. The table lists 92,000 or so clones, about 90% of them singletons. In regard to this clone: Its antigen is undetermined.

The V end was cut by 4 bases, the J end by 14 bases, with 20 bases between. Germline assignment: CDR1 SGHAT and CDR2 FQNNGV. The CDR3 has 13 residues. Findings and caveats of the study: Donors were largely white British and mainly female; clonal diversity was possibly underestimated. Just 5 to 7 AZD1222 recipients were seropositive at baseline. Regions 160-218 and 743-854 held dominance among vaccine-associated CD4 TCRs, which spanned spike.

The chain carries TRBV11-2 and TRBJ1-2; D gene uncertain. The origin of this receptor is an adult in good health. The sequencing here drew on peripheral blood, taken on day 0 of AZD1222 vaccination. The CDR3 region is CASSSSDLIRVTF. As DNA, the CDR3 is TGTGCCAGCAGCTCCTCCGACCTGATCCGGGTGACCTTC. Based on the CDR3 plus reference TRBV11-2 and TRBJ1-2, the full variable domain is EAGVAQSPRYKIIEKRQSVAFWCNPISGHATLYWYQQILGQGPKLLIQFQNNGVVDDSQLPKDRFSAERLKGVDSTLKIQPAKLEDSAVYLCASSSSDLIRVTFGSGTRLTVV.